These T cell receptor beta chains were read from a single sample in a study of T cell responses to AZD1222 COVID-19 vaccine. Using immunoSEQ multiplex PCR, the repertoire was profiled, and TCRdb retains in-frame clones only, with some absent. The data contain about 100,000 clones, about nine tenths of them singletons. Material: peripheral blood, obtained on day 0 of AZD1222 vaccination. These receptors were obtained from an adult in good health. Each CDR3 is given with its conserved first and last residue. The order of the fields is V gene, J gene, D gene, CDR3 protein, CDR3 DNA. The D gene is left open where the match is weak.

V: TRBV5-4
J: TRBJ1-6
D: NA
CDR3: CASSLREPGNSPLHF
DNA: TGTGCCAGCAGCTTGCGAGAACCCGGCAATTCACCCCTCCACTTT

V: TRBV18
J: TRBJ2-7
D: NA
CDR3: CASSQDQPGYEQYF
DNA: TGTGCCAGCTCCCAGGACCAGCCCGGCTACGAGCAGTACTTC

V: TRBV25-1
J: TRBJ2-5
D: NA
CDR3: CASSDTGQGTETQYF
DNA: TGTGCCAGCAGTGATACGGGGCAGGGAACAGAGACCCAGTACTTC

V: TRBV2
J: TRBJ2-7
D: NA
CDR3: CASSELRGRNSYEQYF
DNA: TGTGCCAGCAGTGAATTGAGAGGGAGGAACTCCTACGAGCAGTACTTC

V: TRBV19
J: TRBJ2-2
D: TRBD1
CDR3: CASSWGQGSGELFF
DNA: TGTGCCAGTAGCTGGGGACAGGGATCCGGGGAGCTGTTTTTT

V: TRBV27
J: TRBJ2-1
D: TRBD1
CDR3: CASSFAGTAYNEQFF
DNA: TGTGCCAGCAGTTTCGCCGGGACAGCCTACAATGAGCAGTTCTTC

V: TRBV7-9
J: TRBJ2-2
D: NA
CDR3: CASRYPTGELFF
DNA: TGTGCCAGCAGGTACCCAACCGGGGAGCTGTTTTTT

V: TRBV18
J: TRBJ2-5
D: NA
CDR3: CASSLGVRQETQYF
DNA: TGTGCCAGCTCACTCGGGGTTCGCCAAGAGACCCAGTACTTC

V: TRBV27
J: TRBJ1-4
D: TRBD1
CDR3: CASSYRGRINEKLFF
DNA: TGTGCCAGCAGCTACAGGGGGCGCATAAATGAAAAACTGTTTTTT

V: TRBV18
J: TRBJ1-4
D: TRBD1
CDR3: CASSLQGAYEKLFF
DNA: TGTGCCAGCTCCTTGCAGGGGGCATATGAAAAACTGTTTTTT

V: TRBV30
J: TRBJ1-3
D: TRBD1
CDR3: CAWSSGGGNTIYF
DNA: TGTGCCTGGAGTTCAGGGGGTGGAAACACCATATATTTT

V: TRBV7-2
J: TRBJ1-4
D: NA
CDR3: CASSLYEAEKLFF
DNA: TGTGCCAGCAGCTTATACGAAGCGGAAAAACTGTTTTTT

V: TRBV6-7
J: TRBJ2-1
D: TRBD2
CDR3: CASSMNVGTSGSVVWDEQFF
DNA: TGTGCCAGCAGCATGAACGTAGGGACTAGCGGGAGTGTAGTCTGGGATGAGCAGTTCTTC

V: TRBV19
J: TRBJ2-2
D: NA
CDR3: CASSNVFNTGELFF
DNA: TGTGCCAGTAGTAACGTTTTCAACACCGGGGAGCTGTTTTTT

V: TRBV27
J: TRBJ2-5
D: NA
CDR3: CASSFYNKETQYF
DNA: TGTGCCAGCAGTTTTTACAATAAAGAGACCCAGTACTTC

V: TRBV7-9
J: TRBJ1-1
D: NA
CDR3: CASGGGGTEAFF
DNA: TGTGCCAGCGGCGGAGGGGGCACTGAAGCTTTCTTT